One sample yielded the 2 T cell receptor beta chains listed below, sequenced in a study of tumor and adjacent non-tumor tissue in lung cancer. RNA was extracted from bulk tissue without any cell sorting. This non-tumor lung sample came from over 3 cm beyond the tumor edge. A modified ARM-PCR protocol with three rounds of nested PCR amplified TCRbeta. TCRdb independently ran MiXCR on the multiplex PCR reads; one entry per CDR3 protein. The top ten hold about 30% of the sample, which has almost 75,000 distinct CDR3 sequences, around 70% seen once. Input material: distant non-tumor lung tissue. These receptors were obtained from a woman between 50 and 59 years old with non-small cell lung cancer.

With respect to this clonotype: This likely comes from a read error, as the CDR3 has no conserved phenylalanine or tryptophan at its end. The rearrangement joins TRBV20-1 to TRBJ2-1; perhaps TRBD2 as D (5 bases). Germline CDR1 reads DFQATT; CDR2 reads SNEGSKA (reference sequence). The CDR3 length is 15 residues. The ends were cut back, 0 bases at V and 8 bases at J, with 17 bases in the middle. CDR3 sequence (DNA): TGCAGTGCTAGAGATCTCGCTGGAGGCATTGATGAGCAGTTCTTA. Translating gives CSARDLAGGIDEQFL.

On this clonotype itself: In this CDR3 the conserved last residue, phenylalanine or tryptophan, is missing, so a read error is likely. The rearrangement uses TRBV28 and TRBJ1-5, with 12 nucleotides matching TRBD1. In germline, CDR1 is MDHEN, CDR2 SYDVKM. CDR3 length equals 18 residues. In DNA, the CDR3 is TGTGTCAGCAGTTTACGCCGGGACAGGGGGCGTTGGGTTCAGCCCCAGCATCTT. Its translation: CVSSLRRDRGRWVQPQHL.